The T cell receptor (beta chain) described here comes from a study of human T cells and chemical hapten exposure. Study at large: Small volume differences among pooled libraries mainly caused per-sample TCR yield variation.

V shed 6 bases and J 1 base; nucleotides not matched to a gene: 10. CDR1 MNHEY and CDR2 SVGAGI come from the germline V gene. CDR3 length equals 16 residues. Specified time point: patch test 1, 2 weeks after DPC sensitization. The treatment: therapeutic diphenylcyclopropenone sensitization with weekly scalp DPC. Venepuncture was done earlier than the placement of each patch test. Non-pregnant alopecia patients aged 18 to 70, suitable for DPC therapy. TCRdb itself ran the RACE reads through MiXCR, one entry per CDR3 protein. This table has 95,000 to 130,000 distinct CDR3 sequences, around 10% appearing once.

This TCR derives from a woman between 45 and 60 years old with alopecia areata. Some clones in this sample may be carry-over from other donors' samples. The V call is TRBV6-5, the J call TRBJ2-3, with 7 bases aligning to TRBD2. The starting material was whole blood, obtained in connection with sensitization to the hapten diphenylcyclopropenone (DPC). DNA of the CDR3: TGTGCCAGCAGCGACTTGGGCCGGGGGGGCACAGATACGCAGTATTTT. Its translation is CASSDLGRGGTDTQYF.